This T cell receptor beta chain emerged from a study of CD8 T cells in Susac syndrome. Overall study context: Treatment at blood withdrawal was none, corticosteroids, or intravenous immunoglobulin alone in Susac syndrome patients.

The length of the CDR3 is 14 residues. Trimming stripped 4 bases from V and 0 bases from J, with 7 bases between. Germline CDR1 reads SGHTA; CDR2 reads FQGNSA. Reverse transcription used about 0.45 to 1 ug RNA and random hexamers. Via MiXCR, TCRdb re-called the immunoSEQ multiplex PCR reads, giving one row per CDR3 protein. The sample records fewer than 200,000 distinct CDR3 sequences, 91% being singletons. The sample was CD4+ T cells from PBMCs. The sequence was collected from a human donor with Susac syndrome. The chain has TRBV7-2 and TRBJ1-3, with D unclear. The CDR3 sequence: CASSYSRSGNTIYF. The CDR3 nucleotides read TGTGCCAGCAGCTACTCGCGCTCTGGAAACACCATATATTTT.